Following are 3 T cell receptor beta chains from one sample sequenced in a study of Graves' ophthalmopathy and Graves' hyperthyroidism. Scientists amplified the TCR beta CDR3 regions from RNA transcripts. RT-PCR was first run with HTBI primers, then multiplex PCR in a second round. TCRdb reprocessed the multiplex PCR reads via MiXCR and lists one record per CDR3 protein. This table has roughly 610,000 distinct CDR3 sequences, approximately 22% appearing once. The sample comprised peripheral blood. The source of these receptors is a woman aged 18-35 years with stable Graves' hyperthyroidism. Some clones in this sample may be carry-over from other donors' samples.

The CDR3 DNA reads TGTGCCAGCAGCAACGGACTAGTTGAGACCCAGTACTTC. Translated: CASSNGLVETQYF. The chain uses TRBV7-2 and TRBJ2-5; TRBD2 agrees at 7 bases. This CDR3 region has 13 residues. From germline, CDR1 is SGHTA and CDR2 FQGNSA. J lost 5 bases, V lost 5 bases, and 5 bases had no gene match. The whole variable domain, filled in from reference TRBV7-2 and TRBJ2-5, reads GAGVSQSPSNKVTEKGKDVELRCDPISGHTALYWYRQSLGQGLEFLIYFQGNSAPDKSGLPSDRFSAERTGGSVSTLTIQRTQQEDSAVYLCASSNGLVETQYFGPGTRLLVL.

This clonotype was seen many times. The genes are TRBV6-5 and TRBJ2-7, with 8 bases matching TRBD1. Germline CDR1 and CDR2: MNHEY and SVGAGI. Trimming cost V 6 bases and J 2 bases; bases outside gene matches: 6. The CDR3 runs to 14 residues. DNA of the CDR3: TGTGCCAGCAGAGTGACAGGGGCGACCTACGAGCAGTACTTC. Protein product: CASRVTGATYEQYF.

This clonotype was counted many times. This chain's CDR3 is CASKVLAGDEQYF. Here the CDR3 DNA reads TGTGCCAGCAAGGTACTAGCGGGAGACGAGCAGTACTTC. The gene calls are TRBV28 and TRBJ2-7; 11 bases agree with TRBD2. Germline trimming cut 7 bases from V and 5 bases from J; bases unmatched to any gene: 4. Germline CDR1 reads MDHEN; CDR2 reads SYDVKM. This CDR3 contains 13 residues.